This is a list of T cell receptor beta chains from one sample in a study of shared T cell receptors in the human thymus. Only in-frame clones appear in the TCRdb table, and some are missing; sequencing was by immunoSEQ multiplex PCR. The repertoire holds 630,000 or so clones, with about 87% as singletons. These data also featured in a second study, about human thymus T cells.

Sequencing was done on a sample of thymocytes. Source of these receptors: a boy under three years old with a congenital heart defect. CDR3s include the opening cysteine and the closing phenylalanine or tryptophan. The order of the fields is J gene, V gene, CDR3 length, D gene, clone size, CDR3 protein, CDR3 DNA. A D gene is named only where the DNA matches it firmly. Clone sizes are given selectively: once, few, many, or a class where the clone is expanded.

J: TRBJ1-4
V: TRBV6-1
length: 15
D: -
size: -
CDR3: CASSEAGATNEKLFF
DNA: TGTGCCAGCAGTGAAGCGGGGGCGACTAATGAAAAACTGTTTTTT

J: TRBJ2-5
V: TRBV20-1
length: 11
D: -
size: -
CDR3: CSGAKRETQYF
DNA: TGCAGTGGAGCAAAACGGGAGACCCAGTACTTC

J: TRBJ1-4
V: TRBV7-7
length: 13
D: -
size: -
CDR3: CASSFGTNEKLFF
DNA: TGTGCTAGCAGCTTTGGCACTAATGAAAAACTGTTTTTT

J: TRBJ2-7
V: TRBV5-6
length: 15
D: -
size: once
CDR3: CASSLERRGPYEQYF
DNA: TGTGCCAGCAGCTTGGAGCGGAGGGGGCCCTACGAGCAGTACTTC

J: TRBJ1-5
V: TRBV19
length: 17
D: TRBD1
size: -
CDR3: CASRTTGATYSNQPQHF
DNA: TGTGCCAGTAGAACGACAGGGGCAACTTATAGCAATCAGCCCCAGCATTTT

J: TRBJ2-3
V: TRBV6-9
length: 18
D: TRBD2
size: -
CDR3: CASPKRVAGGTLIDTQYF
DNA: TGTGCCAGCCCAAAGAGAGTAGCGGGGGGGACCCTTATTGATACGCAGTATTTT

J: TRBJ2-1
V: TRBV5-1
length: 15
D: TRBD2
size: -
CDR3: CASSLAAVTSREQFF
DNA: TGCGCCAGCAGCTTGGCCGCAGTGACTAGCCGGGAGCAGTTCTTC

J: TRBJ2-2
V: TRBV5-6
length: 15
D: -
size: -
CDR3: CASSLVGEVTGELFF
DNA: TGTGCCAGCAGCTTGGTAGGGGAAGTCACCGGGGAGCTGTTTTTT

J: TRBJ1-5
V: TRBV28
length: 15
D: TRBD1
size: -
CDR3: CASSVEQGAGQPQHF
DNA: TGTGCCAGCAGTGTGGAACAGGGGGCAGGCCAGCCCCAGCATTTT

J: TRBJ1-1
V: TRBV18
length: 15
D: -
size: -
CDR3: CASSRSGRMNTEAFF
DNA: TGTGCCAGCTCACGATCAGGGCGAATGAACACTGAAGCTTTCTTT

J: TRBJ1-1
V: TRBV30
length: 14
D: -
size: -
CDR3: CAWSPTGLNTEAFF
DNA: TGTGCCTGGAGTCCTACAGGGTTGAACACTGAAGCTTTCTTT

J: TRBJ1-1
V: TRBV5-4
length: 16
D: -
size: -
CDR3: CASSLRTRGGDTEAFF
DNA: TGTGCCAGCAGCCTCCGTACCCGGGGGGGGGACACTGAAGCTTTCTTT

J: TRBJ1-1
V: TRBV7-3
length: 14
D: -
size: -
CDR3: CASKITGSNTEAFF
DNA: TGTGCCAGCAAAATAACGGGGTCGAACACTGAAGCTTTCTTT

J: TRBJ2-3
V: TRBV7-9
length: 16
D: -
size: few
CDR3: CASSLRGGPGPDTQYF
DNA: TGTGCCAGCAGCTTACGCGGCGGGCCCGGTCCAGATACGCAGTATTTT

J: TRBJ2-5
V: TRBV27
length: 16
D: TRBD2
size: -
CDR3: CASSPQRVAGLETQYF
DNA: TGTGCCAGCAGCCCCCAGAGGGTAGCGGGATTGGAGACCCAGTACTTC

J: TRBJ1-5
V: TRBV5-6
length: 18
D: TRBD1
size: -
CDR3: CASSSTLTGEPSNQPQHF
DNA: TGTGCCAGCAGCTCAACATTAACAGGGGAACCCAGCAATCAGCCCCAGCATTTT

J: TRBJ1-1
V: TRBV27
length: 13
D: TRBD1
size: -
CDR3: CASSSHRGTEAFF
DNA: TGTGCCAGCAGTTCACACAGGGGCACTGAAGCTTTCTTT

J: TRBJ2-7
V: TRBV6-5
length: 13
D: -
size: -
CDR3: CASSYSWESEQYF
DNA: TGTGCCAGCAGTTACTCGTGGGAGTCCGAGCAGTACTTC

J: TRBJ2-1
V: TRBV7-2
length: 16
D: TRBD2
size: -
CDR3: CASIGTSERSYNEQFF
DNA: TGTGCCAGCATCGGGACTAGCGAAAGGTCCTACAATGAGCAGTTCTTC

J: TRBJ1-1
V: TRBV9
length: 14
D: -
size: -
CDR3: CASSVLAANTEAFF
DNA: TGTGCCAGCAGCGTATTAGCAGCGAACACTGAAGCTTTCTTT

J: TRBJ2-2
V: TRBV7-8
length: 15
D: -
size: -
CDR3: CASSLEGQNTGELFF
DNA: TGTGCCAGCAGCTTAGAGGGACAGAACACCGGGGAGCTGTTTTTT

J: TRBJ2-2
V: TRBV20-1
length: 11
D: -
size: -
CDR3: CSAQYTGELFF
DNA: TGCAGTGCCCAATACACCGGGGAGCTGTTTTTT

J: TRBJ2-7
V: TRBV4-3
length: 16
D: -
size: -
CDR3: CASSQEEAGPGSEQYF
DNA: TGCGCCAGCAGCCAAGAGGAGGCGGGACCGGGTTCTGAGCAGTACTTC

J: TRBJ2-6
V: TRBV7-3
length: 17
D: -
size: -
CDR3: CASSLMVRGAGANVLTF
DNA: TGTGCCAGCAGCTTAATGGTCAGGGGGGCTGGGGCCAACGTCCTGACTTTC

J: TRBJ1-1
V: TRBV30
length: 12
D: -
size: -
CDR3: CAWAGQIPEAFF
DNA: TGTGCCTGGGCGGGTCAAATCCCTGAAGCTTTCTTT

J: TRBJ2-3
V: TRBV2
length: 14
D: TRBD2
size: -
CDR3: CASQPGLVVDTQYF
DNA: TGTGCCAGCCAGCCGGGACTAGTAGTAGATACGCAGTATTTT

J: TRBJ2-2
V: TRBV4-3
length: 13
D: -
size: -
CDR3: CASSQYRTGELFF
DNA: TGCGCCAGCAGCCAATACAGGACCGGGGAGCTGTTTTTT

J: TRBJ1-1
V: TRBV5-6
length: 14
D: -
size: -
CDR3: CASSLGQMNTEAFF
DNA: TGTGCCAGCAGCTTGGGACAGATGAACACTGAAGCTTTCTTT

J: TRBJ2-1
V: TRBV30
length: 14
D: -
size: -
CDR3: CAWDTGGGYNEQFF
DNA: TGTGCCTGGGACACGGGGGGCGGATACAATGAGCAGTTCTTC

J: TRBJ2-7
V: TRBV9
length: 13
D: TRBD2
size: -
CDR3: CASSLGGGYEQYF
DNA: TGTGCCAGCAGCCTCGGGGGGGGGTACGAGCAGTACTTC

J: TRBJ1-4
V: TRBV28
length: 14
D: -
size: -
CDR3: CASHSRRTNEKLFF
DNA: TGTGCCAGCCACTCCAGGCGAACTAATGAAAAACTGTTTTTT

J: TRBJ2-7
V: TRBV28
length: 13
D: TRBD2
size: -
CDR3: CASMGLAFYEQYF
DNA: TGTGCCAGCATGGGACTAGCTTTCTACGAGCAGTACTTC

J: TRBJ2-5
V: TRBV5-4
length: 15
D: TRBD2
size: -
CDR3: CASQGLAEDQETQYF
DNA: TGTGCCAGCCAAGGACTAGCGGAAGACCAAGAGACCCAGTACTTC

J: TRBJ1-2
V: TRBV9
length: 14
D: -
size: -
CDR3: CASSVSPGLYGYTF
DNA: TGTGCCAGCAGCGTAAGTCCAGGCCTATATGGCTACACCTTC

J: TRBJ1-5
V: TRBV27
length: 13
D: -
size: -
CDR3: CASTTGRHQPQHF
DNA: TGTGCCAGCACGACAGGCCGGCACCAGCCCCAGCATTTT

J: TRBJ1-1
V: TRBV5-1
length: 14
D: TRBD1
size: once
CDR3: CASSLETGVRGAFF
DNA: TGCGCCAGCAGCTTGGAGACAGGGGTTCGGGGGGCTTTCTTT

J: TRBJ2-3
V: TRBV5-1
length: 17
D: TRBD2
size: -
CDR3: CASSGLAGGPIEDTQYF
DNA: TGCGCCAGCAGCGGACTAGCGGGGGGACCTATTGAAGATACGCAGTATTTT

J: TRBJ2-7
V: TRBV5-4
length: 16
D: TRBD2
size: few
CDR3: CASSSKTSGSIYEQYF
DNA: TGTGCCAGCAGCTCGAAGACTAGCGGGTCGATCTACGAGCAGTACTTC

J: TRBJ2-3
V: TRBV25-1
length: 18
D: TRBD1
size: -
CDR3: CASSEGRQGASSTDTQYF
DNA: TGTGCCAGCAGTGAAGGGAGACAGGGGGCTTCTAGCACAGATACGCAGTATTTT

J: TRBJ1-1
V: TRBV2
length: 15
D: TRBD1
size: -
CDR3: CASSHPDRGDTEAFF
DNA: TGTGCCAGCAGCCATCCGGACAGGGGGGACACTGAAGCTTTCTTT

J: TRBJ1-6
V: TRBV25-1
length: 14
D: TRBD1
size: -
CDR3: CASRTGATNSPLHF
DNA: TGTGCCAGCCGAACAGGGGCTACTAATTCCCCCCTCCACTTT

J: TRBJ2-7
V: TRBV10-2
length: 15
D: -
size: -
CDR3: CASSEITGLSYEQYF
DNA: TGCGCCAGCAGTGAGATTACCGGACTCTCCTACGAGCAGTACTTC

J: TRBJ1-1
V: TRBV7-9
length: 14
D: -
size: -
CDR3: CASSLTDMNTEAFF
DNA: TGTGCCAGCAGCCTGACAGACATGAACACTGAAGCTTTCTTT

J: TRBJ1-5
V: TRBV21-1
length: 15
D: -
size: -
CDR3: CASSERMGGNQPQHF
DNA: TGTGCCAGCAGCGAACGCATGGGGGGAAATCAGCCCCAGCATTTT

J: TRBJ1-4
V: TRBV6-1
length: 13
D: -
size: -
CDR3: CASSLQGREKLFF
DNA: TGTGCCAGCAGTTTACAGGGAAGGGAAAAACTGTTTTTT

J: TRBJ2-7
V: TRBV28
length: 14
D: TRBD2
size: -
CDR3: CASSQREGRIEQYF
DNA: TGTGCCAGCAGTCAGCGGGAGGGCCGAATCGAGCAGTACTTC

J: TRBJ2-1
V: TRBV6-5
length: 16
D: -
size: -
CDR3: CASSYGGRRSYNEQFF
DNA: TGTGCCAGCAGTTACGGCGGGCGACGCTCCTACAATGAGCAGTTCTTC

J: TRBJ2-2
V: TRBV15
length: 16
D: TRBD2
size: -
CDR3: CATSPPSGRAEGELFF
DNA: TGTGCCACCAGCCCTCCCAGCGGGAGGGCCGAGGGGGAGCTGTTTTTT

J: TRBJ1-6
V: TRBV9
length: 14
D: -
size: -
CDR3: CASSERVLNSPLHF
DNA: TGTGCCAGCAGCGAACGAGTGCTTAATTCACCCCTCCACTTT

J: TRBJ2-3
V: TRBV10-3
length: 19
D: -
size: -
CDR3: CAISDVKFSGPTSTDTQYF
DNA: TGTGCCATCAGTGATGTCAAATTCTCAGGCCCTACTAGCACAGATACGCAGTATTTT

J: TRBJ2-3
V: TRBV5-4
length: 15
D: -
size: -
CDR3: CASSFGGTSTDTQYF
DNA: TGTGCCAGCAGCTTCGGCGGCACATCCACAGATACGCAGTATTTT

J: TRBJ2-1
V: TRBV19
length: 14
D: -
size: -
CDR3: CASSSSVPALAQFF
DNA: TGTGCCAGTAGTAGTAGCGTCCCGGCATTGGCGCAGTTCTTC

J: TRBJ2-6
V: TRBV7-9
length: 18
D: -
size: -
CDR3: CASSLVSRLFSGANVLTF
DNA: TGTGCCAGCAGCTTAGTCTCCAGGCTTTTCTCTGGGGCCAACGTCCTGACTTTC

J: TRBJ2-5
V: TRBV29-1
length: 13
D: TRBD1
size: -
CDR3: CSVEGTGMETQYF
DNA: TGCAGCGTTGAAGGGACAGGGATGGAGACCCAGTACTTC

J: TRBJ1-2
V: TRBV5-6
length: 13
D: -
size: -
CDR3: CASRFTGLRGYTF
DNA: TGTGCCAGCAGGTTCACAGGGTTGCGGGGCTACACCTTC